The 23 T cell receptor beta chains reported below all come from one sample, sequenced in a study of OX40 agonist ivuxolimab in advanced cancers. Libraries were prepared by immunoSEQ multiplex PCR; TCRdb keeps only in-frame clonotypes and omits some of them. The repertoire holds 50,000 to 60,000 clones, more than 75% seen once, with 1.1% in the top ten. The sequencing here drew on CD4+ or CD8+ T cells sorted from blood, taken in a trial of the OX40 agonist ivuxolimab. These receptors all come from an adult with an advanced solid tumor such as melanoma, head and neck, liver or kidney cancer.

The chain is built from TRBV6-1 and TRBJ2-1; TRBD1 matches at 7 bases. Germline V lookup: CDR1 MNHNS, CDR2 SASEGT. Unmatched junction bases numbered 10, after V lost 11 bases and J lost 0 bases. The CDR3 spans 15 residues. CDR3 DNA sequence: TGTGCCGTCCAACAGGGGATCGGCTCCTACAATGAGCAGTTCTTC. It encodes CAVQQGIGSYNEQFF.

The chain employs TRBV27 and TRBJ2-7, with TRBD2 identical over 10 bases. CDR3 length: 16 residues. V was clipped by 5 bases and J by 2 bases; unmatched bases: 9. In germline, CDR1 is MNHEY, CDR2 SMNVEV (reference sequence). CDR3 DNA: TGTGCCAGCAGTCCCCTTGCCAGCGGGAGGGCCTACGAGCAGTACTTC. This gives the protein CASSPLASGRAYEQYF.

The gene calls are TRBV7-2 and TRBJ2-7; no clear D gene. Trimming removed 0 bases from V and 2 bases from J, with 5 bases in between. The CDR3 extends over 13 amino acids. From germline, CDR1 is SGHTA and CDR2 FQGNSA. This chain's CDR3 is CASSLAPAYEQYF. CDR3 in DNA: TGTGCCAGCAGCTTAGCTCCTGCCTACGAGCAGTACTTC. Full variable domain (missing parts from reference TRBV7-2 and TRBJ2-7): GAGVSQSPSNKVTEKGKDVELRCDPISGHTALYWYRQSLGQGLEFLIYFQGNSAPDKSGLPSDRFSAERTGGSVSTLTIQRTQQEDSAVYLCASSLAPAYEQYFGPGTRLTVT.

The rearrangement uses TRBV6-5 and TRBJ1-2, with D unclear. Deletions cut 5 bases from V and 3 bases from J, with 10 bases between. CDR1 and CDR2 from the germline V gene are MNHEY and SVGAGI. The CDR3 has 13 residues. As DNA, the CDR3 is TGTGCCAGCAGTCCTGGGAGGGACTATGGCTACACCTTC. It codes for CASSPGRDYGYTF.

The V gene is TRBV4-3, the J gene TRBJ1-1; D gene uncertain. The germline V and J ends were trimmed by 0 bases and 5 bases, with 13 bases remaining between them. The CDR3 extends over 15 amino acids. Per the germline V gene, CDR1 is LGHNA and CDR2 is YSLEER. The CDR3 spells CASSQERATWTEAFF. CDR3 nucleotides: TGCGCCAGCAGCCAAGAAAGGGCAACTTGGACTGAAGCTTTCTTT.

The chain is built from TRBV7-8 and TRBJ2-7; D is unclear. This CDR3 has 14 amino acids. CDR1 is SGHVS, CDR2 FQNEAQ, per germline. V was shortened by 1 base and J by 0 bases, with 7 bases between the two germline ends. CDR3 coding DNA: TGTGCCAGCAGCTTAGTCTACAACTCCTACGAGCAGTACTTC. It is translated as CASSLVYNSYEQYF.

The CDR3 DNA reads TGTGCCTGGAGCGGGAGGAAGGACAGGGGCTACACCTTC. Amino acids: CAWSGRKDRGYTF. The chain combines TRBV30 with TRBJ1-2; 7 bases are a match to TRBD1. J gave up 8 bases and V 3 bases, and 9 bases lay outside the gene matches. Per the germline V gene, CDR1 is GTSNPN and CDR2 is SVGIG (reference sequence). The length of the CDR3 is 13 residues.

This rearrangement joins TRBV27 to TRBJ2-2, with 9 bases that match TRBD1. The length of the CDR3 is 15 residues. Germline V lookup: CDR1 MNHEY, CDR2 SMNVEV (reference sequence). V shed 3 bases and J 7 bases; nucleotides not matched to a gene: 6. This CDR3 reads CASSLGQGGVGELFF. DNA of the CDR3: TGTGCCAGCAGTTTGGGACAGGGCGGGGTCGGGGAGCTGTTTTTT.

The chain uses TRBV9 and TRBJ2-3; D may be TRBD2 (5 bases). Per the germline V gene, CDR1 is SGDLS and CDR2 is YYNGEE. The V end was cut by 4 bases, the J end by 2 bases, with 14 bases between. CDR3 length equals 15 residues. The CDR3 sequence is CASSSGVYSTDTQYF. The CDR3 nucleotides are TGTGCCAGCAGCTCCGGGGTCTACTCCACAGATACGCAGTATTTT.

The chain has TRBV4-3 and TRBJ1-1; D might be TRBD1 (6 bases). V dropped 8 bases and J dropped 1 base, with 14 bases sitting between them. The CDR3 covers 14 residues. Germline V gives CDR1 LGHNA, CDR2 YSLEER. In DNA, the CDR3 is TGCGCCAGCTCGCTCCGGGACAAGAACACTGAAGCTTTCTTT. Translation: CASSLRDKNTEAFF.

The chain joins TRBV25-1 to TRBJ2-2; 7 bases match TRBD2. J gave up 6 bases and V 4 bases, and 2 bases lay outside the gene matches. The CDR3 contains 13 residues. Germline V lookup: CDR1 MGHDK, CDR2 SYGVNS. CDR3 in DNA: TGTGCCAGCAGTGGAACTAGCGCCGGGGAGCTGTTTTTT. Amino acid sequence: CASSGTSAGELFF.

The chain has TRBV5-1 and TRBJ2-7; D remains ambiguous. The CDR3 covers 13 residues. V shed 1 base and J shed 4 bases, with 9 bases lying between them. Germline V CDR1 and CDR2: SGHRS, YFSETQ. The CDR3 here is CASSLSEGYEQYF. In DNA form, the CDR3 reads TGCGCCAGCAGCTTGTCCGAAGGTTACGAGCAGTACTTC.

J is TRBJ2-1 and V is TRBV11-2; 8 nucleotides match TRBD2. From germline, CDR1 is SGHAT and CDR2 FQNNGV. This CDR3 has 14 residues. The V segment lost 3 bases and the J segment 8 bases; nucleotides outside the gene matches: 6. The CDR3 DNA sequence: TGTGCCAGCAGCTTGGGCGGGAGGAGGGATGAGCAGTTCTTC. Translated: CASSLGGRRDEQFF.

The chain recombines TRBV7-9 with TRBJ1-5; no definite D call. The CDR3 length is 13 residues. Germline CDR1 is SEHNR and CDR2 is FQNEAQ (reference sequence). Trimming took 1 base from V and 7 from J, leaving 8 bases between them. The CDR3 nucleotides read TGTGCCAGCAGCTTAGGGTCCGGCCAGCCCCAGCATTTT. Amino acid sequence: CASSLGSGQPQHF.

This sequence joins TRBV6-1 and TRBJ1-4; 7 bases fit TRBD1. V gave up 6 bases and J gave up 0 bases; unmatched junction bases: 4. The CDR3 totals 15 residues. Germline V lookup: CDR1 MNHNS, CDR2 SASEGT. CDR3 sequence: CASRGTAATNEKLFF. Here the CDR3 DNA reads TGTGCCAGCAGAGGGACAGCCGCAACTAATGAAAAACTGTTTTTT.

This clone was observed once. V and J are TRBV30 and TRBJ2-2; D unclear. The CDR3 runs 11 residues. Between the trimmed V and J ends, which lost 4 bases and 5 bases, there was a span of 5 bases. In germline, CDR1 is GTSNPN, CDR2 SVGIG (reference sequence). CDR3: CAWMGTGELFF. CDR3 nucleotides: TGTGCCTGGATGGGAACCGGGGAGCTGTTTTTT.

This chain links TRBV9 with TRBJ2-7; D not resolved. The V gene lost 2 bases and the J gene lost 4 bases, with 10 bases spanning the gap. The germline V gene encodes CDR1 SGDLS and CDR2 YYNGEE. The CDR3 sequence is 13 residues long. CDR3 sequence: CASSVDLRYEQYF. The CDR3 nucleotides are TGTGCCAGCAGCGTCGATTTGCGGTACGAGCAGTACTTC.

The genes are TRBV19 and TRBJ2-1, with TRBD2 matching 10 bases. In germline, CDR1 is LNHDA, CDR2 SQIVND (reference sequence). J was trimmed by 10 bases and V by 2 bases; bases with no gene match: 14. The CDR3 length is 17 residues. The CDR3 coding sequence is TGTGCCAGTAGTATACCCCTAGCGGGGGTTCCCGGTCCCGAGCAGTTCTTC. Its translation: CASSIPLAGVPGPEQFF.

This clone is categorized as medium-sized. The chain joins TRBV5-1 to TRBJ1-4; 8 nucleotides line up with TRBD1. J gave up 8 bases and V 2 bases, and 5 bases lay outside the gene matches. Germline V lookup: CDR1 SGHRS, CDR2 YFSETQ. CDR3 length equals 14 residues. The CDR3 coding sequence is TGCGCCAGCAGCTTTGACAGGGGTAGGGAAAAACTGTTTTTT. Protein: CASSFDRGREKLFF.

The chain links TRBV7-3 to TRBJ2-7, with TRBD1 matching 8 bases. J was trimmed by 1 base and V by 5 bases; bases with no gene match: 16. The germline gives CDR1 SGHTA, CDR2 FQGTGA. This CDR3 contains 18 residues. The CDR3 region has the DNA TGTGCCAGCAGCCCAAACTGGACAGGGAACTGGTCGTCCTACGAGCAGTACTTC. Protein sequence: CASSPNWTGNWSSYEQYF.

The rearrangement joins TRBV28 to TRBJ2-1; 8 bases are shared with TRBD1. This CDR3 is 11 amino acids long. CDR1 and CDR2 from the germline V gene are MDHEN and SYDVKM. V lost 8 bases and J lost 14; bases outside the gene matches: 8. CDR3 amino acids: CASYLQGVKFF. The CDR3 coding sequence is TGTGCCAGCTACCTACAGGGGGTTAAGTTCTTC.

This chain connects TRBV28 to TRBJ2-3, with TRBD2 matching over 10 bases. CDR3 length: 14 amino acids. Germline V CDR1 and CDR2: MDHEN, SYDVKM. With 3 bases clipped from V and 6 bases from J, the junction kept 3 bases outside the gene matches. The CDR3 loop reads CASSLTSGWDTQYF. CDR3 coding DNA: TGTGCCAGCAGTTTGACTAGCGGGTGGGATACGCAGTATTTT.

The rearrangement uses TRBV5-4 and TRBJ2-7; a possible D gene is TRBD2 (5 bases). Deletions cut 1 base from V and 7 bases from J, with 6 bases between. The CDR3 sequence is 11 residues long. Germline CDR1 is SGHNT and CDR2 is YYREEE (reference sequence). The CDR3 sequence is CASSLRGEQYF. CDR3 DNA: TGTGCCAGCAGCTTGAGAGGGGAGCAGTACTTC.